This T cell receptor (beta chain) emerged from a study of response to subunit inactivated influenza vaccine. General observations from the study: It was the authors' suggestion that each seasonal influenza vaccination recruits few new T cells.

A word on this clonotype: Its matching antigen is unknown.

TCRdb independently ran MiXCR on the RT-PCR reads; one entry per CDR3 protein. The sample yields fewer than 650,000 distinct CDR3 sequences, approximately 13% seen once. Germline V gene lookup returns CDR1 SGHAT and CDR2 FQNNGV. With 3 bases clipped from V and 0 bases from J, the junction kept 13 bases outside the gene matches. The CDR3 is 19 amino acids. The receptor was isolated from a man aged 45 to 65 who received an inactivated influenza vaccine. The source was PBMCs from blood, collected about 40 days after vaccination. The chain uses TRBV11-2 and TRBJ2-7; 11 bases line up with TRBD1. In DNA, the CDR3 is TGTGCCAGCAGCTTCCGGACAGGGGGCTTCGGGGCCCCCTCCTACGAGCAGTACTTC. It is translated as CASSFRTGGFGAPSYEQYF.